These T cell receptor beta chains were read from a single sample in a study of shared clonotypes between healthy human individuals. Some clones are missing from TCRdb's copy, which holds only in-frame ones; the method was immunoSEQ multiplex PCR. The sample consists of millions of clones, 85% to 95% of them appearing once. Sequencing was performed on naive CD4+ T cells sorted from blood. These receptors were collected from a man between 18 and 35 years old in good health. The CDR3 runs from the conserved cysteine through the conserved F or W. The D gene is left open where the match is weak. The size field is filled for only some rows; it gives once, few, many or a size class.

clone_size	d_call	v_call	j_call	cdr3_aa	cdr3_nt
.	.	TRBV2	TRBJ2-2	CASSASQGTGELFF	TGTGCCAGCAGTGCATCACAGGGCACCGGGGAGCTGTTTTTT
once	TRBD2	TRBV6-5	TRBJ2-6	CASRRGAGANVLTF	TGTGCCAGCAGGCGGGGGGCTGGGGCCAACGTCCTGACTTTC
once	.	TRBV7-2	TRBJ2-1	CASSLALRFYEQFF	TGTGCCAGCAGCTTAGCGCTCCGCTTTTACGAGCAGTTCTTC
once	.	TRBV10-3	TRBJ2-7	CAISEFEAYEQYF	TGTGCCATCAGTGAGTTTGAGGCGTACGAGCAGTACTTC
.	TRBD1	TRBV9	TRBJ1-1	CASSVAGTGANAFF	TGTGCCAGCAGCGTAGCTGGGACAGGGGCGAACGCTTTCTTT
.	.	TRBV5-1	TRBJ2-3	CASSLAVRGLATDTQYF	TGCGCCAGCAGCTTGGCAGTTCGGGGTCTAGCAACAGATACGCAGTATTTT
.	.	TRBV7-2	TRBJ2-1	CASSLGGTRNEQFF	TGTGCCAGCAGCTTAGGCGGGACGCGCAATGAGCAGTTCTTC
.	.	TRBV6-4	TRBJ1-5	CASSDSENQPQHF	TGTGCCAGCAGTGACAGTGAAAATCAGCCCCAGCATTTT
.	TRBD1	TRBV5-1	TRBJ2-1	CASGRTGHNEQFF	TGCGCCAGCGGAAGGACAGGCCACAATGAGCAGTTCTTC
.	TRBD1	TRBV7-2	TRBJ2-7	CASSIPGQGSGGLSYEQYF	TGTGCCAGCAGCATACCGGGACAGGGATCCGGGGGGCTGTCCTACGAGCAGTACTTC
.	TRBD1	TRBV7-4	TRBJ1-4	CASSATGGANEKLFF	TGTGCCAGCAGCGCCACAGGGGGTGCAAATGAAAAACTGTTTTTT
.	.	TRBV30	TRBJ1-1	CAWSVVRGFTEAFF	TGTGCCTGGAGTGTTGTCAGGGGATTTACTGAAGCTTTCTTT
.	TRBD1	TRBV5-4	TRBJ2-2	CASSLTGGARTGELFF	TGTGCCAGCAGCTTGACAGGGGGCGCGAGGACCGGGGAGCTGTTTTTT
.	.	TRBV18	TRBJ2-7	CASSTTLEGREQYF	TGTGCCAGCTCAACAACACTTGAGGGGCGCGAGCAGTACTTC
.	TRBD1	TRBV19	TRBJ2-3	CASSTQGATSTDTQYF	TGTGCCAGTAGTACTCAGGGGGCAACTAGCACAGATACGCAGTATTTT
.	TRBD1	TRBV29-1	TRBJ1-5	CSVGQGGQPQHF	TGCAGCGTTGGACAGGGAGGTCAGCCCCAGCATTTT
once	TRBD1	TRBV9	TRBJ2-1	CASSVSLTGGVAYNEQFF	TGTGCCAGCAGCGTATCACTGACAGGGGGCGTAGCGTACAATGAGCAGTTCTTC
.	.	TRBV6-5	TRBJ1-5	CASRLRYESNQPQHF	TGTGCCAGCAGACTCAGATACGAGAGCAATCAGCCCCAGCATTTT
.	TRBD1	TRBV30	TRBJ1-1	CAWALGQGPTFF	TGTGCCTGGGCCCTGGGACAGGGGCCAACTTTCTTT
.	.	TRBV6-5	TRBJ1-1	CASSSPGDTEAFF	TGTGCCAGCAGTTCCCCAGGGGACACTGAAGCTTTCTTT
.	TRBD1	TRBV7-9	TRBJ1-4	CASSPGTGEEKLFF	TGTGCCAGCAGCCCCGGGACAGGGGAAGAAAAACTGTTTTTT
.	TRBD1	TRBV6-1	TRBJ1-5	CASSDSRDRPLFRPQHF	TGTGCCAGCAGTGACAGCCGGGACAGGCCCCTCTTTCGGCCCCAGCATTTT
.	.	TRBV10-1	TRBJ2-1	CASSRGTNSYNEQFF	TGCGCCAGCAGTAGAGGGACAAATTCCTACAATGAGCAGTTCTTC
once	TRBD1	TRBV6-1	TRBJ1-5	CASNSGTGGNQPQHF	TGTGCCAGCAATTCCGGGACAGGGGGCAATCAGCCCCAGCATTTT
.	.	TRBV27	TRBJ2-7	CASSLTSGTTYEQYF	TGTGCCAGCAGTTTGACTTCCGGGACCACATACGAGCAGTACTTC
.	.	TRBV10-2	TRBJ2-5	CASSNSGETQYF	TGCGCCAGCAGCAACTCGGGAGAGACCCAGTACTTC
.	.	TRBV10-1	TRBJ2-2	CASSDWDTSNTGELFF	TGCGCCAGCAGCGATTGGGACACCTCGAACACCGGGGAGCTGTTTTTT
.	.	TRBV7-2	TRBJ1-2	CASSSSRGTYNYGYTF	TGTGCCAGCAGCTCCTCGAGGGGGACCTATAACTATGGCTACACCTTC
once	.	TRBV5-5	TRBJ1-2	CASSLAWQGGDGYTF	TGTGCCAGCAGCTTGGCCTGGCAGGGAGGAGATGGCTACACCTTC
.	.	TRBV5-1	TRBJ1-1	CASSSPGNTEAFF	TGCGCCAGCAGCTCACCGGGCAACACTGAAGCTTTCTTT
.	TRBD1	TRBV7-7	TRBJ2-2	CASSPLPGTGDFRGELFF	TGTGCTAGCAGCCCTCTCCCCGGGACAGGGGACTTCCGCGGGGAGCTGTTTTTT
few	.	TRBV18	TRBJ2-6	CASSQGSAANVLTF	TGTGCCAGCTCACAAGGATCTGCGGCCAACGTCCTGACTTTC
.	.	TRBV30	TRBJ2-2	CAWSVKRANTGELFF	TGTGCCTGGAGTGTCAAGCGGGCGAACACCGGGGAGCTGTTTTTT
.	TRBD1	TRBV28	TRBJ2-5	CASSLPLTGVAQETQYF	TGTGCCAGCAGTTTACCCCTAACAGGGGTAGCCCAAGAGACCCAGTACTTC
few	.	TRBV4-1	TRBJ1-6	CATKAGGNSPLHF	TGCGCCACCAAAGCTGGGGGTAATTCACCCCTCCACTTT
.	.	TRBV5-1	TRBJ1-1	CASSGEVNTEAFF	TGCGCCAGCAGTGGGGAAGTGAACACTGAAGCTTTCTTT
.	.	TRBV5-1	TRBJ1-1	CASSLGESNTEAFF	TGCGCCAGCAGCTTGGGCGAATCGAACACTGAAGCTTTCTTT
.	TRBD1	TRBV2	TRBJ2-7	CASSEQDRVDYEQYF	TGTGCCAGCAGTGAACAGGACAGGGTAGACTACGAGCAGTACTTC
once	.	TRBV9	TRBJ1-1	CASSPRRVNTEAFF	TGTGCCAGCAGCCCCCGTAGGGTGAACACTGAAGCTTTCTTT